This entry describes one TCR beta chain. Antigen unknown. The sample originates from a study of read filtering for tumor transcriptome and immune sequencing. Study overall: Per sample, TCR-region reads ranged about 3.5 to 11 million by IR-seq, roughly 75 to 1273 by RNA-seq. The study's findings and limits: Even smaller IR-seq throughput identified most shared clonotypes. About four fifths of IR-seq clonotypes had a single read, yet these held approximately 4% of reads.

From roughly 400 ng of RNA, a library with molecular barcoded alpha/delta and beta/gamma adaptors was made. TCRdb itself ran the reads through MiXCR, one entry per CDR3 protein. The sample holds 90,000 to 95,000 distinct CDR3 sequences, approximately 21% seen once. The CDR3 is 16 amino acids. Trimming pared 4 bases from V and 2 bases from J, leaving 15 bases between. Germline V gives CDR1 LNHDA, CDR2 SQIVND (reference sequence). The clonotype was recovered from a donor aged 40 or older with multiple myeloma. V gene TRBV19 combines with J gene TRBJ2-1; D possibly uses TRBD1 or TRBD2 (5 bases each). Sequenced sample: a population of CD138-negative cells sorted from bone marrow. The CDR3 bases are TGTGCCAGTAGTAAACCGGGACGTGGCGCCTACAATGAGCAGTTCTTC. Translated: CASSKPGRGAYNEQFF. Full variable domain (rest looked up from reference TRBV19 and TRBJ2-1): DGGITQSPKYLFRKEGQNVTLSCEQNLNHDAMYWYRQDPGQGLRLIYYSQIVNDFQKGDIAEGYSVSREKKESFPLTVTSAQKNPTAFYLCASSKPGRGAYNEQFFGPGTRLTVL.